Listed below are T cell receptor beta chains from one sample, sequenced in a study of blood T cell repertoires in COVID-19. Libraries were prepared by immunoSEQ multiplex PCR; TCRdb keeps only in-frame clonotypes and omits some of them. This table has around 130,000 clones, roughly four fifths appearing once. Sequencing was done on a sample of peripheral blood. Receptor source: a human donor in a cohort sampled during active COVID-19. Each CDR3 is given with its conserved first and last residue. A D gene is named only where the DNA matches it firmly. Some rows have no size entry. The others give once, few or many, or a class for an expanded clone.

J,size,D,V,DNA,CDR3
TRBJ1-5,few,-,TRBV6-5,TGTGCCAGCAGTAGGAGCCTTAGCAATCAGCCCCAGCATTTT,CASSRSLSNQPQHF
TRBJ2-1,-,-,TRBV18,TGTGCCAGCTCGCACACTAGGGCGGAGGGGCATGAGCAGTTCTTC,CASSHTRAEGHEQFF
TRBJ1-6,-,-,TRBV10-3,TGTGCCATCAGTGAGAGAGGCAGCTCCTATAATTCACCCCTCCACTTT,CAISERGSSYNSPLHF
TRBJ2-1,-,TRBD2,TRBV7-9,TGTGCCAGCAGCTTAGCGCTGGGGGGGTTGGGGAATGAGCAGTTCTTC,CASSLALGGLGNEQFF
TRBJ2-3,-,-,TRBV5-1,TGCGCCAGCAGCTTGGGGCGCTGGACAGTAGAAACAGATACGCAGTATTTT,CASSLGRWTVETDTQYF
TRBJ1-2,few,-,TRBV5-4,TGTGCCAGCAGCCCCCAGGGAAATAACTATGGCTACACCTTC,CASSPQGNNYGYTF
TRBJ2-7,-,-,TRBV9,TGTGCCAGCAGCGTAGCGGCAGGGGCTACTTACGAGCAGTACTTC,CASSVAAGATYEQYF
TRBJ1-5,few,TRBD1,TRBV5-1,TGCGCCAGCAGCTTTCTCCCCGGGACAGTTTCAATCGAGCCCCAGCATTTT,CASSFLPGTVSIEPQHF
TRBJ2-3,-,TRBD2,TRBV7-2,TGTGCCAGCAGCTTAGGGGCGGGGGGGCTCACAGATACGCAGTATTTT,CASSLGAGGLTDTQYF
TRBJ2-7,-,TRBD2,TRBV6-2/TRBV6-3,TGTGCCAGCAGTTCGGGACTAGCGGGGAACTCCTACGAGCAGTACTTC,CASSSGLAGNSYEQYF
TRBJ1-5,once,TRBD1,TRBV5-1,TGCGCCAGCAGCCCGGGACAGGATAGCAATCAGCCCCAGCATTTT,CASSPGQDSNQPQHF
TRBJ1-5,-,-,TRBV7-2,TGTGCCAGCAGCTTTACAGCTACAGGGTGGGATCAGCCCCAGCATTTT,CASSFTATGWDQPQHF
TRBJ2-1,-,-,TRBV5-1,TGCGCCAGCAGCTTGGGATCAGGGATAGGAAATGAGCAGTTCTTC,CASSLGSGIGNEQFF
TRBJ1-5,few,TRBD1,TRBV27,TGTGCCAGCAGTTTAGATTACAGGGGCGATCAGCCCCAGCATTTT,CASSLDYRGDQPQHF
TRBJ2-5,-,-,TRBV10-1,TGCGCCAGCAGTGACTCCGGGACCCAGTACTTC,CASSDSGTQYF
TRBJ2-3,-,-,TRBV5-1,TGCGCCAGCAGCCTAGGACTACAGACAGATACGCAGTATTTT,CASSLGLQTDTQYF
TRBJ2-1,-,-,TRBV10-3,TGTGCCATTAGGGGGTGGGAGGGGTCGAACAATGAGCAGTTCTTC,CAIRGWEGSNNEQFF
TRBJ1-1,-,-,TRBV4-1,TGCGCCAGCAGCCAAGAGTGGACTTCCAACCGGAACACTGAAGCTTTCTTT,CASSQEWTSNRNTEAFF
TRBJ2-1,-,TRBD2,TRBV7-6,TGTGCCAGCAGCTTGGGCGGGGGGGCTCTTTCTATTGAGCAGTTCTTC,CASSLGGGALSIEQFF
TRBJ2-7,-,TRBD2,TRBV11-2,TGTGCCAGCAGCAATGGGGGGGTGTACGGTTTTGAGCAGTACTTC,CASSNGGVYGFEQYF
TRBJ1-2,-,TRBD1,TRBV3-1/TRBV3-2,TGTGCCAGCAGCCAGGGACAGAGCTATGGCTACACCTTC,CASSQGQSYGYTF
TRBJ2-5,-,TRBD1,TRBV6-2/TRBV6-3,TGTGCCAGCAGTTTGGACAGGGGGCTACGAGAGACCCAGTACTTC,CASSLDRGLRETQYF